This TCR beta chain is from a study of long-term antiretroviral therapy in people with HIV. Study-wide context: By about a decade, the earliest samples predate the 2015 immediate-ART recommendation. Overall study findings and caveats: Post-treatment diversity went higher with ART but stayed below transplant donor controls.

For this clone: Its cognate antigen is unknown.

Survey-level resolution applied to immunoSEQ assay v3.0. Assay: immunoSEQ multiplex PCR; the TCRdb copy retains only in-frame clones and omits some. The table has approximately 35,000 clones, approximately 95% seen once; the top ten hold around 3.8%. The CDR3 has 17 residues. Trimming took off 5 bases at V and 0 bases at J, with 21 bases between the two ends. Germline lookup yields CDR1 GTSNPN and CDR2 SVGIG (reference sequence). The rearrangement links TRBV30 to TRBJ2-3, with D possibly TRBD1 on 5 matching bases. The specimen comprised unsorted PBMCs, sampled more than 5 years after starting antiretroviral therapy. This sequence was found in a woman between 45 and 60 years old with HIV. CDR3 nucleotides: TGTGCCTGGGACAGATACTATTCCCGTGGAAGCACAGATACGCAGTATTTT. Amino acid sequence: CAWDRYYSRGSTDTQYF.